This is a list of T cell receptor beta chains from one sample in a study of T cell responses to AZD1222 COVID-19 vaccine. Generated by immunoSEQ multiplex PCR, the TCRdb table keeps only in-frame clones and is missing some. The sample records about 270,000 clones, 90% to 95% being singletons. The specimen comprised peripheral blood, sampled 28 days after the second AZD1222 dose. These receptors all come from an adult who received the AZD1222 COVID-19 vaccine. Each CDR3 is given with its conserved first and last residue. The D gene is left open where the match is weak. For some rows the clone size is stated as once, few or many, or as a class when expanded; others skip it.

J	size	D	V	DNA	CDR3
TRBJ2-1	.	TRBD2	TRBV19	TGTGCCAGTAGAGGGGAGGGGTACAATGAGCAGTTCTTC	CASRGEGYNEQFF
TRBJ1-1	.	TRBD1	TRBV2	TGTGCCAGCAGTACAGGGGGCTGGGGCACTGAAGCTTTCTTT	CASSTGGWGTEAFF
TRBJ1-6	.	.	TRBV9	TGTGCCAGCAGTCGACAGCTCCCCGAGTCGAATTCACCCCTCCACTTT	CASSRQLPESNSPLHF
TRBJ1-1	.	.	TRBV2	TGTGCCAGCAGCCTCAGACAGGCGACTGAAGCTTTCTTT	CASSLRQATEAFF
TRBJ2-3	.	.	TRBV7-9	TGTGCCAGCGGACTCCGTAGCGTGGACTTAGATACGCAGTATTTT	CASGLRSVDLDTQYF
TRBJ1-2	.	.	TRBV6-5	TGTGCCAGCAGCTCGCTGGGGGTGGACGGCTACACCTTC	CASSSLGVDGYTF
TRBJ1-2	.	TRBD1	TRBV28	TGTGCCAGCAGTCCCCCGGGACAGGGCTACGGCTACACCTTC	CASSPPGQGYGYTF
TRBJ1-5	.	.	TRBV9	TGTGCCAGCAGCTCCGGGGGAAGCAATCAGCCCCAGCATTTT	CASSSGGSNQPQHF
TRBJ1-3	.	.	TRBV2	TGTGCCAGCGAAACTCAGGATGCCTCAGGAAACACCATATATTTT	CASETQDASGNTIYF
TRBJ2-4	once	.	TRBV6-5	TGTGCCAGCAGTTTTCTACCCCTGATAGCCAAAAACATTCAGTACTTC	CASSFLPLIAKNIQYF
TRBJ1-1	once	.	TRBV10-3	TGTGCCATCAGTGGAGAAGGGGGTGGCACTGAAGCTTTCTTT	CAISGEGGGTEAFF
TRBJ1-4	.	.	TRBV7-6	TGTGCCAGCAGCCCCAGTCCGGGTAATATACTGTTTTTT	CASSPSPGNILFF
TRBJ2-7	.	TRBD2	TRBV7-8	TGTGCCAGCAGCCCTTTAGCGGGAGGGGTTACCTACGAGCAGTACTTC	CASSPLAGGVTYEQYF
TRBJ1-6	.	.	TRBV7-9	TGTGCCAGCAGCCCACCGGGACCCCCTTACCTCCACTTT	CASSPPGPPYLHF
TRBJ2-3	.	.	TRBV2	TGTGCCAGCAGTGAAGTAAATACGGCCTCTATGGCGCAGTATTTT	CASSEVNTASMAQYF
TRBJ2-7	.	.	TRBV6-5	TGTGCCAGCAGTTACGGGCAGGGGGGCTACGAGCAGTACTTC	CASSYGQGGYEQYF
TRBJ1-5	.	.	TRBV30	TGTGCCTGGAGTGTACTTGACAATCAGCCCCAGCATTTT	CAWSVLDNQPQHF
TRBJ2-2	.	.	TRBV6-4	TGTGCCAGCTCCGATACGAACACCGGGGAGCTGTTTTTT	CASSDTNTGELFF
TRBJ1-5	.	.	TRBV12-3/TRBV12-4	TGTGCCAGCAGTTCCCGCCCCTGGGCCCAGCATTTT	CASSSRPWAQHF
TRBJ1-2	once	.	TRBV12-3/TRBV12-4	TGTGCCAGCAGTTCCACTCATGGCTACACCTTC	CASSSTHGYTF
TRBJ2-4	.	TRBD1	TRBV3-1/TRBV3-2	TGTGCCAGCAGCCATCCGGGACAGGGTCCACTAGCCAAAAACATTCAGTACTTC	CASSHPGQGPLAKNIQYF
TRBJ2-7	.	TRBD1	TRBV7-6	TGTGCCAGCAGCTTAGCGGACAGGGGAAGGTACGAGCAGTACTTC	CASSLADRGRYEQYF
TRBJ1-4	.	.	TRBV3-1/TRBV3-2	TGTGCCAGCAGCCCGAGGGGGACTAATGAAAAACTGTTTTTT	CASSPRGTNEKLFF
TRBJ1-6	.	.	TRBV28	TGTGCCAGCAGGACAGCCAATTCACCCCTCCACTTT	CASRTANSPLHF
TRBJ2-1	.	.	TRBV12-3/TRBV12-4	.	CASSSSGGAEQFF
TRBJ1-5	.	.	TRBV6-2/TRBV6-3	TGTGCCAGCAGTTACGCCAGGGCAGGGCAGCCCCAGCATTTT	CASSYARAGQPQHF
TRBJ2-1	.	.	TRBV19	TGTGCCAGTAGTATCCGGGTCTCCTACAATGAGCAGTTCTTC	CASSIRVSYNEQFF
TRBJ1-6	.	.	TRBV15	TGTGCCACCAGCAGGGACCACAGGGACTCACCCCTCCACTTT	CATSRDHRDSPLHF
TRBJ2-7	.	TRBD2	TRBV6-5	TGTGCCAGCCGGGGGGGGCTAGGTGACGAGCAGTACTTC	CASRGGLGDEQYF
TRBJ1-5	.	TRBD1	TRBV10-2	TGCGCCAGCAGTAACGACAGGGCCCCTCAGCATTTT	CASSNDRAPQHF
TRBJ2-2	.	TRBD1	TRBV7-2	TGTGCCAGCAGCTTACGACAGGGGGCAGGCACCGGGGAGCTGTTTTTT	CASSLRQGAGTGELFF
TRBJ1-2	.	TRBD1	TRBV4-1	TGCGCCAGCAGGCGGACAGGGGGCCATGGCTACACCTTC	CASRRTGGHGYTF
TRBJ2-2	once	TRBD1	TRBV20-1	TGCAGTGCTAGTCCCTGGCGGGACAGGGGAAACACCGGGGAGCTGTTTTTT	CSASPWRDRGNTGELFF
TRBJ2-7	.	.	TRBV2	TGTGCCAGCAGTCGTGGACGATCCTCCCAAACCTACGAGCAGTACTTC	CASSRGRSSQTYEQYF
TRBJ1-2	.	.	TRBV5-4	TGTGCCAGCAGCGCCAAGGGGGGGGCCGACGGCTACACCTTC	CASSAKGGADGYTF
TRBJ1-2	.	.	TRBV18	TGTGCCAGCTCACCAGGGGTAGGGAACTATGGCTACACCTTC	CASSPGVGNYGYTF
TRBJ2-5	once	.	TRBV28	TGTGCCAGCACCAAAAACCCCCAAGAGACCCAGTACTTC	CASTKNPQETQYF
TRBJ1-6	few	.	TRBV11-2	TGTGCCAGCAGCCGGGGGGTTTCACCCCTCCACTTT	CASSRGVSPLHF
TRBJ1-2	.	.	TRBV7-9	TGTGCCAGCAGCTTAGCGGGGGGTCTCTATGGCTACACCTTC	CASSLAGGLYGYTF
TRBJ2-7	.	.	TRBV7-9	TGTGCCAGCAGCGCCCTGGGAGCTTACGAGCAGTACTTC	CASSALGAYEQYF
TRBJ2-3	.	TRBD2	TRBV6-5	TGTGCCAGCGGGAATAGCGGGAGGGCCATAGATACGCAGTATTTT	CASGNSGRAIDTQYF
TRBJ2-5	.	.	TRBV30	TGTGCCTGGAGTCTGGGCCCCCGCGAGACCCAGTACTTC	CAWSLGPRETQYF
TRBJ2-1	.	TRBD1	TRBV2	TGTGCCAGCACCCGCGACAGGGCCTCCTACAATGAGCAGTTCTTC	CASTRDRASYNEQFF
TRBJ2-7	.	.	TRBV11-2	TGTGCCAGCAGCTTAGATCACAACGTCGAGCAGTACTTC	CASSLDHNVEQYF
TRBJ2-3	.	TRBD1	TRBV28	TGTGCCAGCAGTTCGGGACAGCTTGTCACAGATACGCAGTATTTT	CASSSGQLVTDTQYF
TRBJ2-3	.	TRBD1	TRBV4-2	TGTGCCAGCAGCACCCGGGACAGGGGGCGCACAGATACGCAGTATTTT	CASSTRDRGRTDTQYF
TRBJ1-2	.	.	TRBV25-1	TGTGCCAGCAATGAAGGGGGGGGGAGCTATGGCTACACCTTC	CASNEGGGSYGYTF
TRBJ1-1	once	.	TRBV5-6	TGTGCCAGCAGCCCCGGGGACACTGAAGCTTTCTTT	CASSPGDTEAFF
TRBJ2-1	.	TRBD2	TRBV19	TGTGCCAGTAGTCCGGGACTAGCGGGAGGGGCCCCCCCCTACAATGAGCAGTTCTTC	CASSPGLAGGAPPYNEQFF
TRBJ2-1	.	TRBD2	TRBV10-2	TGCGCCAGCAGTAAAATAGCGGGGGTAACCTACAATGAGCAGTTCTTC	CASSKIAGVTYNEQFF
TRBJ2-2	few	TRBD2	TRBV5-1	TGCGCCAGCAGCTCGCTAGCGGGGAACACCGGGGAGCTGTTTTTT	CASSSLAGNTGELFF
TRBJ1-6	once	.	TRBV9	TGTGCCAGCAGCGTAGGTGAGGGTTCGAATTCACCCCTCCACTTT	CASSVGEGSNSPLHF
TRBJ2-7	.	TRBD2	TRBV28	TGTGCCAGCAGTTTGCCCAGCGGGAGTGAAGAGCAGTACTTC	CASSLPSGSEEQYF
TRBJ2-5	.	.	TRBV7-8	TGTGCCAGCAGCTTAGCACAGGCGGAGACCCAGTACTTC	CASSLAQAETQYF
TRBJ1-1	.	.	TRBV5-1	TGCGCCAGCGGAATAGACAGGTTGAACACTGAAGCTTTCTTT	CASGIDRLNTEAFF
TRBJ2-7	.	TRBD1	TRBV12-5	TGTGCTAGTTCGGCAGGGGGCTCCTACGAGCAGTACTTC	CASSAGGSYEQYF
TRBJ2-7	.	.	TRBV7-8	TGTGCCAGCAGCTTAGGGACAGTCGGGGGCCCCTACGAGCAGTACTTC	CASSLGTVGGPYEQYF
TRBJ1-1	.	.	TRBV5-1	TGCGCCAGCAGTATTGGGGTAGGGGGCACTGAAGCTTTCTTT	CASSIGVGGTEAFF